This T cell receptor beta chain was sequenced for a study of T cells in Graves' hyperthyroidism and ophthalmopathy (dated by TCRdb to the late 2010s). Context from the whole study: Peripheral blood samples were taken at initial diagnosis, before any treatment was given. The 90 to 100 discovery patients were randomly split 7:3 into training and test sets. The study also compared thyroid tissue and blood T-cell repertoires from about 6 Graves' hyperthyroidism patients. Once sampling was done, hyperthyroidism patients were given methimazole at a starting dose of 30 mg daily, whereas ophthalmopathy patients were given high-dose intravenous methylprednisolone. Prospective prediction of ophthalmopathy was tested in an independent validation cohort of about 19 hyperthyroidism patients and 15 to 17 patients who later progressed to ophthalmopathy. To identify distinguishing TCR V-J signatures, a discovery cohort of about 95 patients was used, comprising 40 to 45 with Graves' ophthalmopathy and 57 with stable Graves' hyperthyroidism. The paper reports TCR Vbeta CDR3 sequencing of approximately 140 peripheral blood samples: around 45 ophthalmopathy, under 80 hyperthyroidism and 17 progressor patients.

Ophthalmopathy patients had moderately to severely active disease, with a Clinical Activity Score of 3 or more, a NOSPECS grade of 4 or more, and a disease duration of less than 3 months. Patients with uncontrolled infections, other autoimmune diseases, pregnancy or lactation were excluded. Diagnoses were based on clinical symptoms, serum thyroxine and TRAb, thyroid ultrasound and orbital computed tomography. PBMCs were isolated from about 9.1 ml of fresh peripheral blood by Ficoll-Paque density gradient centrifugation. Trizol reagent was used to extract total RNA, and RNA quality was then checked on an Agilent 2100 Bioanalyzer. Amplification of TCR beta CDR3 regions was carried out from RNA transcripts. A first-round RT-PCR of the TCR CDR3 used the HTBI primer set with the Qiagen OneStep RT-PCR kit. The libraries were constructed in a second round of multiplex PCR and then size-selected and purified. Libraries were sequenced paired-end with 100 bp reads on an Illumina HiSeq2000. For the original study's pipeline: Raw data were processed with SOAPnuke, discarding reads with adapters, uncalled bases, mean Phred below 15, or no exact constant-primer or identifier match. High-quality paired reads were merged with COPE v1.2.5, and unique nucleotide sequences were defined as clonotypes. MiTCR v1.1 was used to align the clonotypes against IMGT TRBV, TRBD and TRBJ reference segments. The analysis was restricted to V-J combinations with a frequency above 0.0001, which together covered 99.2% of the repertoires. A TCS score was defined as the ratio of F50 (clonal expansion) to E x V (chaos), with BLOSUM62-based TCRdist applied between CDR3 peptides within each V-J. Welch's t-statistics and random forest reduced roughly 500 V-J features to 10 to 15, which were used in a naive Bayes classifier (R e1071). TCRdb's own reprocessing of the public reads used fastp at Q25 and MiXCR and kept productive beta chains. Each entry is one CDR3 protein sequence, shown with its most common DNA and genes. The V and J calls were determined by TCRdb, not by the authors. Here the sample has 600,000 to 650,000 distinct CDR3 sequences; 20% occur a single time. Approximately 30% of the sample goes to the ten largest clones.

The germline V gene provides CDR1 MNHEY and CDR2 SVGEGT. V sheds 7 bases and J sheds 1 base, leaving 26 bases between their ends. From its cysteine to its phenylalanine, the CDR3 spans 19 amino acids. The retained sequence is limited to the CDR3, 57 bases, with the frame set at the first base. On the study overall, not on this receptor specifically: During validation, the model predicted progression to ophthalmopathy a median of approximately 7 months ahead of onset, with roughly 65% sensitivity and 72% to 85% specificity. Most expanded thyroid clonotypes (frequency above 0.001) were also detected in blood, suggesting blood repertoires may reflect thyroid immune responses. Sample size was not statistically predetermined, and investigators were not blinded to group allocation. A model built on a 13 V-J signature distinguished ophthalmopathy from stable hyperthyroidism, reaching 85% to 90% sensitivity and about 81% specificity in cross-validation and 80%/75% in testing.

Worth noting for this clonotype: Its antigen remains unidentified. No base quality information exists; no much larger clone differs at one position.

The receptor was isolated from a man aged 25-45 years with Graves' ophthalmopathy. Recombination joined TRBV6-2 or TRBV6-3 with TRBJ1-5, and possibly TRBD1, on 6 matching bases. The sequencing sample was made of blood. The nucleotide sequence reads TGTGCCAGCAAATCCTCAGGGGAGGGCATATATTGGAGCAATCAGCCCCAGCATTTT. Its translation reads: CASKSSGEGIYWSNQPQHF.